The 7 T cell receptor beta chains presented below share a single source sample, sequenced in a study of blood T cell repertoires in COVID-19. Repertoires were generated with immunoSEQ multiplex PCR, while TCRdb's copy carries only in-frame clones and drops some. The sample consists of about 280,000 clones, approximately 91% of them appearing once. Material for sequencing was peripheral blood. These receptors were obtained from a woman aged 35 to 49 who had recovered from COVID-19.

The genes are TRBV5-1 and TRBJ2-2, with D unclear. This CDR3 region has 16 residues. Trimming stripped 1 base from V and 0 bases from J, with 10 bases between. CDR1 is SGHRS, CDR2 YFSETQ, per germline. The DNA for the CDR3 is TGCGCCAGCAGCTTGAGTGACTCGCCGAACACCGGGGAGCTGTTTTTT. Translated, it gives CASSLSDSPNTGELFF. Based on the CDR3 plus reference TRBV5-1 and TRBJ2-2, the full variable domain is KAGVTQTPRYLIKTRGQQVTLSCSPISGHRSVSWYQQTPGQGLQFLFEYFSETQRNKGNFPGRFSGRQFSNSRSEMNVSTLELGDSALYLCASSLSDSPNTGELFFGEGSRLTVL.

This chain joins TRBV2 and TRBJ2-5; the match to TRBD1 covers 8 bases. The CDR3 totals 14 residues. The V and J ends lost 6 bases and 4 bases, in that order; junction bases with no gene match: 7. Germline V gives CDR1 SNHLY, CDR2 FYNNEI. CDR3 nucleotides: TGTGCCAGCAGGACCAGGGGGCGGGTAGAGACCCAGTACTTC. Amino acids: CASRTRGRVETQYF.

V is TRBV7-9 and J is TRBJ2-1; D may be TRBD2 (6 bases). Trimming removed 3 bases from V and 0 bases from J, with 21 bases in between. The CDR3 covers 19 residues. The V gene's germline CDR1 is SEHNR and CDR2 FQNEAQ (reference sequence). The CDR3 reads CASSFRRDSQPTSYNEQFF. In DNA form, the CDR3 reads TGTGCCAGCAGCTTCCGGCGGGACTCACAACCGACCTCCTACAATGAGCAGTTCTTC.

The CDR3 bases are TGCGCCAGCGCCACAGGTAGGGTTTCCACTGAAGCTTTCTTT. This codes for CASATGRVSTEAFF. The chain employs TRBV5-1 and TRBJ1-1; weak D call: TRBD1 (5 bases). The V end lost 7 bases, the J end lost 4 bases, and 17 bases lay between the germline ends. The CDR3 runs 14 residues. The V gene's germline CDR1 is SGHRS and CDR2 YFSETQ.

This clone was seen a handful of times. The chain couples TRBV21-1 to TRBJ2-5; TRBD1, the D gene given by the table, was not confirmed from the DNA. TRBV21-1 is listed as a pseudogene. CDR3 length equals 11 residues. The CDR3 here is CVGQVAETQYF. The CDR3 nucleotides read TGTGTGGGGCAGGTGGCAGAGACCCAGTACTTC.

V usage is TRBV13 and J usage is TRBJ2-7, with 7 bases lining up with TRBD2. The CDR3 spans 15 residues. Germline V gene data show CDR1 as PRHDT and CDR2 as FYEKMQ (reference sequence). With 0 bases clipped from V and 3 bases from J, the junction kept 5 bases outside the gene matches. The CDR3 loop reads CASSLGERDFYEQYF. The CDR3 region has the DNA TGTGCCAGCAGCTTAGGGGAGCGGGATTTCTACGAGCAGTACTTC. Supplemented by reference TRBV13 and TRBJ2-7, the full variable domain reads AAGVIQSPRHLIKEKRETATLKCYPIPRHDTVYWYQQGPGQDPQFLISFYEKMQSDKGSIPDRFSAQQFSDYHSELNMSSLELGDSALYFCASSLGERDFYEQYFGPGTRLTVT.

The rearrangement links TRBV5-6 to TRBJ2-2, with D hard to call. The CDR3 is 12 amino acids. Trimming removed 5 bases from V and 6 bases from J, with 8 bases in between. CDR1 and CDR2 from the germline V gene are SGHDT and YYEEEE. Here the CDR3 DNA reads TGTGCCAGCAGTTTCGTCCCCGGGGAGCTGTTTTTT. Its translation: CASSFVPGELFF.